This T cell receptor beta chain is from a study of shared clonotypes between healthy human individuals. Selected positively for CCR7 and CD45RO-negative, naive CD8 cells excluded terminally differentiated effector memory CD45RA+ cells. Healthy and HIV-negative, the adult donors had no recent acute infections or vaccinations. Once extracted for a subset, genomic DNA was divided evenly among several immunoSEQ plates. Clones were read by immunoSEQ multiplex PCR, and TCRdb kept only the in-frame ones, dropping some. The sample lists some 1,900,000 clones, around 96% occurring once. Germline V gene data show CDR1 as SGHDT and CDR2 as YYEEEE. Trimming at V came to 2 bases and at J to 4 bases, leaving 4 bases not matched to a gene. This CDR3 spans 14 amino acids. Findings of the study overall: Estimated clonotype richness was generally higher in naive than memory subsets. A reduction in generation probabilities was seen for non-shared clonotypes relative to those shared by all four donors.

About this clone: The antigen is unknown.

The origin of this receptor is a man between 18 and 35 years old in good health. The material sequenced was naive CD8+ T cells sorted from blood. The chain couples TRBV5-6 to TRBJ2-3, with 7 bases lining up with TRBD1. CDR3 sequence (DNA): TGTGCCAGCAGCTTCACAGGGGCTTCAGATACGCAGTATTTT. Its translation: CASSFTGASDTQYF. Full variable domain (rest looked up from reference TRBV5-6 and TRBJ2-3): DAGVTQSPTHLIKTRGQQVTLRCSPKSGHDTVSWYQQALGQGPQFIFQYYEEEERQRGNFPDRFSGHQFPNYSSELNVNALLLGDSALYLCASSFTGASDTQYFGPGTRLTVL.